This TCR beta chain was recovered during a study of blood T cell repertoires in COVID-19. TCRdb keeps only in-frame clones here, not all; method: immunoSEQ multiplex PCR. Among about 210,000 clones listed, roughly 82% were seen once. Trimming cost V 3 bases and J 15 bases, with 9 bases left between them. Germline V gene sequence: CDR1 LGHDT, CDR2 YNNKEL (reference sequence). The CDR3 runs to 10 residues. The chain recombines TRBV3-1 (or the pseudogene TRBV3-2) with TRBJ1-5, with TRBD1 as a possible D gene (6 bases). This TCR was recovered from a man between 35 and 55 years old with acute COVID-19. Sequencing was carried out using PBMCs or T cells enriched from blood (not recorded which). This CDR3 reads CASSHRGRHF. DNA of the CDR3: TGTGCCAGCAGCCACAGGGGAAGGCATTTT.